Listed below are T cell receptor beta chains from one sample, sequenced in a study of memory CD4+ T cells and cytomegalovirus serostatus. Sequenced by immunoSEQ multiplex PCR; TCRdb stores in-frame clones only, minus some. The table shows 45,000 to 60,000 clones, with approximately 80% occurring only once. The sample taken for sequencing was memory CD4+ T cells from blood. All receptors come from an adult in good health and CMV-seropositive. The CDR3 runs from the conserved cysteine through the conserved F or W. D genes are given only for firm matches. Size is omitted from some rows. Given values are once, few, many or a class for expanded clones.

J gene | V gene | clone size | D gene | CDR3 DNA | CDR3 protein
TRBJ2-1 | TRBV5-1 | - | - | TGCGCCAGCAGCAGGGAGAGCTCCTACAATGAGCAGTTCTTC | CASSRESSYNEQFF
TRBJ2-7 | TRBV6-5 | - | - | TGTGCCAGCAGTTACTCGTGGCAGGGATCCCACGAGCAGTACTTC | CASSYSWQGSHEQYF
TRBJ2-3 | TRBV7-7 | - | TRBD1 | TGTGCTAGCAGCCAGACAGGGGAGACAGATACGCAGTATTTT | CASSQTGETDTQYF
TRBJ2-1 | TRBV7-2 | - | TRBD2 | TGTGCCAGCAGGTCTACAACGGGGGGGTTTATCAATGAGCAGTTCTTC | CASRSTTGGFINEQFF
TRBJ1-4 | TRBV30 | - | - | TGTGCCTGGAGTTCCCGGGGGGCCGGTGAAAAACTGTTTTTT | CAWSSRGAGEKLFF
TRBJ2-7 | TRBV6-1 | few | - | TGTGCCAGCAGTGCTGAGTTCAGCTCCTACGAGCAGTACTTC | CASSAEFSSYEQYF
TRBJ2-6 | TRBV27 | - | - | TGTGCCAGCAAAACGGCAGGCCCCCTATCTGGGGCCAACGTCCTGACTTTC | CASKTAGPLSGANVLTF
TRBJ1-2 | TRBV18 | - | TRBD1 | TGTGCCAGCTCGTCAGGGGGCCACGTCTATGGCTACACCTTC | CASSSGGHVYGYTF
TRBJ2-1 | TRBV15 | - | TRBD2 | TGTGCCACCAGACTAGCGGGAGCGGTCTACAATGAGCAGTTCTTC | CATRLAGAVYNEQFF
TRBJ1-2 | TRBV7-9 | - | - | TGTGCCAGCAGCTTAGCAGCAGGGGTTCATGGCTACACCTTC | CASSLAAGVHGYTF
TRBJ1-1 | TRBV28 | - | TRBD1 | TGTGCCAGCAGCCTTAACAGGGGGAGGACTGAAGCTTTCTTT | CASSLNRGRTEAFF
TRBJ1-2 | TRBV6-5 | - | - | TGTGCCAGCAGCCCATCGGAACCGGGGAACTATGGCTACACCTTC | CASSPSEPGNYGYTF
TRBJ2-2 | TRBV6-6 | - | - | TGTGCCAGCAGTCTCCAGCCCATCGGGGAGCTGTTTTTT | CASSLQPIGELFF
TRBJ1-4 | TRBV5-1 | - | TRBD1 | TGCGCCAGCAGCTTGAACAGGGGCCTCAATGAAAAACTGTTTTTT | CASSLNRGLNEKLFF
TRBJ2-5 | TRBV29-1 | - | TRBD2 | TGCAGCGTTGAAGGGGGTGGACTAGCGGCTGGAGGGACCCAGTACTTC | CSVEGGGLAAGGTQYF
TRBJ2-6 | TRBV27 | - | - | TGTGCCAGCAGTTTATTAACTTCAGGGGACGGGGCCAACGTCCTGACTTTC | CASSLLTSGDGANVLTF
TRBJ1-1 | TRBV19 | few | - | TGTGCCAGTACCATGGGCAGGACGGGGGCTGAAGCTTTCTTT | CASTMGRTGAEAFF
TRBJ1-6 | TRBV6-1 | once | - | TGTGCCAGCAGTGATAATTACCAATCACCCCTCCACTTT | CASSDNYQSPLHF
TRBJ2-2 | TRBV5-6 | - | - | TGTGCCAGCAGCTCCCCTAACACGAACACCGGGGAGCTGTTTTTT | CASSSPNTNTGELFF
TRBJ1-1 | TRBV6-5 | - | - | TGTGCCAGCAGTTACCTACAAACAGGTGGGAACACTGAAGCTTTCTTT | CASSYLQTGGNTEAFF
TRBJ1-2 | TRBV7-9 | - | TRBD1 | TGTGCCAGCAGCCCCCCTTCGGGGGGGACAGCTAACTATGGCTACACCTTC | CASSPPSGGTANYGYTF
TRBJ1-2 | TRBV5-4 | medium-sized | TRBD1 | TGTGCCAGCAGCTTGAGGGGGCAGAGCCACTATGGCTACACCTTC | CASSLRGQSHYGYTF
TRBJ2-7 | TRBV6-6 | - | - | TGTGCCAGCAGTTACTCAGGGGGCGGGAGCTCCTACGAGCAGTACTTC | CASSYSGGGSSYEQYF
TRBJ1-3 | TRBV7-6 | once | - | TGTGCCAGCAGCGCGTACACAACAGGAGCTGGAAACACCATATATTTT | CASSAYTTGAGNTIYF
TRBJ2-7 | TRBV7-9 | - | TRBD1 | TGTGCCAGCAGCTTAGCCGGGACAGGGTATCACGAGCAGTACTTC | CASSLAGTGYHEQYF
TRBJ2-6 | TRBV5-4 | - | TRBD1 | TGTGCCATTTCGGACAGGGGGTTCTCTGGGGCCAACGTCCTGACTTTC | CAISDRGFSGANVLTF
TRBJ2-6 | TRBV6-5 | - | - | TGTGCCAGCTGGTTCCCTGGGACCAACGTCCTGACTTTC | CASWFPGTNVLTF
TRBJ2-2 | TRBV7-9 | - | - | TGTGCCAGCAGCTTAGCGACGGGAGTTCGGACCGGGGAGCTGTTTTTT | CASSLATGVRTGELFF
TRBJ1-4 | TRBV7-2 | - | - | TGTGCCAGCAGCTTAGATGCCGGTGAAAAACTGTTTTTT | CASSLDAGEKLFF
TRBJ1-4 | TRBV7-2 | - | - | TGTGCCAGCAGCTTAGGGACAACTAATGAAAAACTGTTTTTT | CASSLGTTNEKLFF
TRBJ2-2 | TRBV9 | few | - | TGTGCCAGCAGCGTAGCTGTGTCGGCATCCGGGGAGCTGTTTTTT | CASSVAVSASGELFF
TRBJ1-1 | TRBV7-9 | few | - | TGTGCCAGCAGCTTAGCACCCCACACTGAAGCTTTCTTT | CASSLAPHTEAFF
TRBJ1-2 | TRBV2 | - | TRBD1 | TGTGCCAGCAGTGGAAGCGGACAGGGGACCTATGGCTACACCTTC | CASSGSGQGTYGYTF
TRBJ1-6 | TRBV23-1 | - | - | TGCGCCAGCAATAGGTGGGTGTCACCCCTCCACTTT | CASNRWVSPLHF
TRBJ1-2 | TRBV9 | few | - | TGTGCCAGCAGCTCGCAACCCGGGACGCGGTATGGCTACACCTTC | CASSSQPGTRYGYTF
TRBJ2-1 | TRBV5-1 | - | - | TGCGCCAGCAGCTTGGTATCAGCCCTCGGTTACAATGAGCAGTTCTTC | CASSLVSALGYNEQFF
TRBJ1-2 | TRBV6-6 | - | - | TGTGCCAGCAGTTACTCAGAGGGTATGGGTGGCTACACCTTC | CASSYSEGMGGYTF
TRBJ1-6 | TRBV6-5 | - | TRBD1 | TGTGCCAGCAGACAAGGACAGGGGGAACGTTCACCCCTCCACTTT | CASRQGQGERSPLHF
TRBJ2-1 | TRBV5-6 | - | TRBD1 | TGTGCCAGCACCCCCCGGGACAGGGGCTACAATGAGCAGTTCTTC | CASTPRDRGYNEQFF
TRBJ1-1 | TRBV6-4 | - | - | TGTGCCAGCAGTGACTCCGATAGGAGCACTGAAGCTTTCTTT | CASSDSDRSTEAFF
TRBJ2-7 | TRBV19 | - | TRBD2 | TGTGCCAGTAGTTACTCCGGGACTAGCGGGGCCTACGAGCAGTACTTC | CASSYSGTSGAYEQYF
TRBJ2-7 | TRBV6-1 | few | - | TGTGCCAGCAGTGAAGCGGCTGGTAGCTCCTACGAGCAGTACTTC | CASSEAAGSSYEQYF